Reported below is one T cell receptor beta chain. Its specificity is not known. These data belong to a study of brain T cells in children with intractable seizures. Overall study findings and caveats: Clones missing pre-surgery may reflect undersampling of that blood sample.

Documented time point: blood from clinic visit 5 months post-surgery; TSC patient then seizure free. Only cases whose brain tissue showed the highest T cell transcript signatures were sequenced. Before surgery, patients took at least one anti-epileptic drug. The CDR3 covers 19 residues. Germline CDR1 reads LNHDA; CDR2 reads SQIVND (reference sequence). Deletions cut 1 base from V and 1 base from J, with 22 bases between. Some clones are missing from TCRdb's copy, which holds only in-frame ones; the method was immunoSEQ multiplex PCR. The sample consists of about 350,000 clones, 93% of them appearing once.

The source is a boy younger than two with tuberous sclerosis and intractable seizures. This chain joins TRBV19 and TRBJ1-1; maybe TRBD1 (5 bases). Source: peripheral blood, taken about 5 months after surgery. As DNA, the CDR3 is TGTGCCAGTAGTATAGTCTTGCTGTACTCGGGACGGAAGAACACTGAAGCTTTCTTT. Translating gives CASSIVLLYSGRKNTEAFF.